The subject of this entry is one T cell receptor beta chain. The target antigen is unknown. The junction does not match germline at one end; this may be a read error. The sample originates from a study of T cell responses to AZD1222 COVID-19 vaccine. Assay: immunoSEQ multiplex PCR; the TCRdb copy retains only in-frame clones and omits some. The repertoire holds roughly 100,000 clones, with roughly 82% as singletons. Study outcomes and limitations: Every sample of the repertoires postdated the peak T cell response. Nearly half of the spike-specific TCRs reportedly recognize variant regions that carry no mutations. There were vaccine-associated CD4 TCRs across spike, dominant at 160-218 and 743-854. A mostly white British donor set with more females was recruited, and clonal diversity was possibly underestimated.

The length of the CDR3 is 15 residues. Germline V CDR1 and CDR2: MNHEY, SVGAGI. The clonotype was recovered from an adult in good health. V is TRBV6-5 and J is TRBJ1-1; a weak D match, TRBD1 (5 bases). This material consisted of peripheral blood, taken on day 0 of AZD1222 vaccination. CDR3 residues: CASSYRGRLNAEAFF. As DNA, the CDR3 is TGTGCCAGCAGTTACCGGGGACGGTTGAACGCTGAAGCTTTCTTT.